This paragraph covers one T cell receptor (beta chain) sequence. Germline CDR1 reads ENHRY; CDR2 reads SYGVKD. This CDR3 has 16 amino acids. This specimen belongs to a study of CXCR3-negative and CXCR3-positive naive CD8 T cells. Through 5' RACE with UMI labels, the TRB cDNA libraries were prepared. Each CDR3 protein gets one entry in TCRdb, which reprocessed the 5' RACE reads and gives no DNA. The sample has 35,000 to 55,000 distinct CDR3 sequences, and its top ten clones hold 2.5%. The chain has TRBV10-3 and TRBJ2-1; TCRdb's D call of TRBD2 is untestable without DNA. This TCR was recovered from a human donor in good health. Some clones in this sample may be carry-over from other donors' samples. The sample taken for sequencing was naive CXCR3- CD8+ T cells from blood. Indicated subset: CD45RO-CCR7+CD27+CD95- naive CD8+ T cells lacking CXCR3 (TNR3-). The CDR3 protein is CAIRWTSGGADNEQFF.